These 26 T cell receptor beta chains share one sample of origin, sequenced in a study of tumor-infiltrating lymphocytes in primary liver carcinoma. From around 500 ng of total RNA, TCR beta-specific cDNA was reverse-transcribed using a constant-region primer. Three nested multiplex PCR rounds, a slightly modified ARM-PCR, produced the libraries for TCR beta. TRBV1-TRBV30 forward and Cbeta reverse primers drove the first two roughly 9-cycle rounds. One entry per CDR3 protein, called by TCRdb with MiXCR from the multiplex PCR reads. The repertoire has 150,000 to 200,000 distinct CDR3 sequences, around four fifths of them found once; the top ten carry 15% to 20%. From roughly 21-30 mg of unsorted bulk tissue, DNA and RNA were co-extracted together. The sample consisted of tumor tissue from primary liver carcinoma. These receptor sequences come from a man aged 35 to 55 with primary liver carcinoma and hepatitis B virus infection.

Details on this clonotype: At one end the junction does not follow the germline gene, possibly because of a read error. The J gene is TRBJ2-5, the V gene TRBV11-2; TRBD2 might be the D (7 bases). Germline V gene data show CDR1 as SGHAT and CDR2 as FQNNGV. The CDR3 loop spans 14 amino acids. CDR3 amino acids: CASSLAGAGETRYF. Here the CDR3 DNA reads TGTGCCAGCAGCTTAGCAGGGGCGGGAGAGACCCGGTACTTC.

This clonotype was recorded once. The conserved closing phenylalanine or tryptophan is absent in this CDR3, likely reflecting a read error. The limits of the CDR3 on the DNA are not certain, so only TCRdb's listed CDR3 is given. This rearrangement joins TRBV11-1 to TRBJ2-4; the listed D gene, TRBD2, was not tested against the DNA. In germline, CDR1 is SGHAT, CDR2 FQDESV (reference sequence). The CDR3 is 17 residues long, counting both termini. This CDR3 is CASSFPGTSGTKNSQYS.

V gene TRBV11-1 combines with J gene TRBJ2-1, with a weak D call TRBD2 (6 bases). The CDR3 covers 15 residues. V gave up 5 bases and J gave up 5 bases, with 16 bases separating them. The germline V gene encodes CDR1 SGHAT and CDR2 FQDESV (reference sequence). The CDR3, as DNA: TGTGCCAGCAGCCAAATTAGCGGCCTTCACAATGAGCAGTTCTTC. Protein product: CASSQISGLHNEQFF.

On this clonotype itself: The germline gene is not matched at one end of the junction; a read error may be the cause. The V gene is TRBV5-6, the J gene TRBJ1-6; D ambiguous. Germline V gene lookup returns CDR1 SGHDT and CDR2 YYEEEE. CDR3 length: 16 amino acids. CDR3 in DNA: TGTGCCAGCTTCGGCAAGTCGAGCTCCTATAGTTCACCCCTCCACTTT. Its translation is CASFGKSSSYSSPLHF.

This clonotype was counted a few times. This sequence joins TRBV11-3 and TRBJ2-3; D is possibly TRBD2 (6 bases). This CDR3 region has 16 residues. V dropped 5 bases and J dropped 12 bases, with 27 bases sitting between them. Germline V gene data show CDR1 as SGHNT and CDR2 as YENEEA. The CDR3 coding sequence is TGTGCCAGCAGCCCGGGGATCCAGCGGGCCTTGGGTACACAGTATTTT. It yields the protein CASSPGIQRALGTQYF.

This clonotype came up once. Sequence at one end of the junction differs from germline and may be a read error. The J gene is TRBJ2-3, the V gene TRBV12-3 or TRBV12-4; D might be TRBD2 (5 bases). The CDR3 sequence is 15 residues long. DNA of the CDR3: TGTGCCAGCACTCCGCAGTGGGAGAGGCCAGACACGCGGTATTTT. It is translated as CASTPQWERPDTRYF.

V and J are TRBV21-1 and TRBJ2-3; the listed D gene, TRBD2, was not tested against the DNA. TRBV21-1 is recorded as a pseudogene. This CDR3 has 16 amino acids. The CDR3 nucleotides read TGTGCCAGCAGCAAAGCGCGACTACTAGGCGGAGATACGCAGTATTTT. Residues: CASSKARLLGGDTQYF.

As to this clonotype: Because the CDR3 is missing its conserved closing phenylalanine or tryptophan, this is likely a read error. It is unclear where the CDR3 begins or ends on the DNA, so no DNA is shown, and the CDR3 is as TCRdb lists it. This chain connects TRBV11-2 to TRBJ2-7; TRBD1 is taken as the D call from the table, unchecked against the DNA. The CDR3 contains 15 residues when both ends are counted. The germline V gene has CDR1 SGHAT and CDR2 FQNNGV. The CDR3 sequence: CASSLRWTGESEKYL.

The genes are TRBV6-5 and TRBJ2-7; perhaps TRBD1 as D (5 bases). This CDR3 is 12 amino acids long. In germline, CDR1 is MNHEY, CDR2 SVGAGI. V was pared by 7 bases and J by 7 bases, with 14 bases between. DNA of the CDR3: TGTGCCAGCAATTCCTCAGGGTATGAGCAGTACTTC. Its protein is CASNSSGYEQYF.

The chain links TRBV14 to TRBJ2-3; D is unclear. V was trimmed by 3 bases and J by 3 bases, leaving 10 bases between them. This CDR3 contains 14 residues. The V gene's germline CDR1 is SGHDN and CDR2 FVKESK. The CDR3 region is CASSQVENTDTQYF. The CDR3 DNA follows: TGTGCCAGCAGCCAGGTGGAGAATACAGATACGCAGTATTTT.

Concerning this clonotype itself: A junction end diverges from the germline sequence, so it may reflect a read error. This rearrangement joins TRBV6-4 to TRBJ2-3; D may be TRBD1 or TRBD2 (5 bases each). The CDR3 is 14 residues long. Per the germline V gene, CDR1 is MRHNA and CDR2 is SNTAGT. The CDR3: CASLQARGRDMQYF. DNA for the CDR3: TGTGCCAGCTTACAGGCGAGGGGAAGGGATATGCAGTATTTT.

This clonotype occurred once. An end of the junction differs from the germline gene, which may be a read error. This rearrangement joins TRBV29-1 to TRBJ2-3, with a tentative D call TRBD1 (6 bases). CDR3 size: 15 residues. Germline V gene data show CDR1 as SQVTM and CDR2 as ANQGSEA. The CDR3 reads CSVEGAPGITDKQYF. The CDR3 DNA reads as TGCAGCGTTGAGGGGGCCCCGGGAATTACAGATAAGCAGTATTTT.

Comment on this clonotype: A clone one base away is much larger, so this may be a read error. The V gene is TRBV5-1, the J gene TRBJ2-1; D unclear. CDR1 and CDR2 (germline): SGHRS, YFSETQ. This CDR3 comprises 15 residues. CDR3 sequence (DNA): TGCGCCAGCAGCTTGATTGAAAGTGGCTACAATAAGCAGTTCTTC. It specifies CASSLIESGYNKQFF.

The CDR3 reads CAWGHGAGTDTQYF. The CDR3 coding sequence is TGTGCATGGGGGCACGGGGCCGGCACAGATACGCAGTATTTT. The chain is built from TRBV30 and TRBJ2-3; D possibly corresponds to TRBD1 (6 bases). Germline CDR1 GTSNPN, CDR2 SVGIG (reference sequence). The CDR3 runs 14 residues.

As regards this clonotype: Its ends do not fully match the called genes, so a read error is possible. V usage is TRBV29-1 and J usage is TRBJ2-7, with 8 bases lining up with TRBD1. This CDR3 has 13 residues. Germline assignment: CDR1 SQVTM and CDR2 ANQGSEA. The CDR3 DNA follows: TGCAGCGTTAAGGACAGGGAAAGGTACGAGCTGTACTTC. Translating gives CSVKDRERYELYF.

Only one count was recorded for this clonotype. The junction departs from the called germline gene at one end, perhaps through a read error. The J gene is TRBJ1-2, the V gene TRBV11-2, with D unresolved. The CDR3 covers 16 residues. The germline CDR1 and CDR2 sequences are SGHAT and FQNNGV. CDR3 region: CASILDSVACSRGYTF. DNA for the CDR3: TGTGCCAGCATCTTAGATTCTGTAGCCTGTTCTCGAGGCTACACCTTC.

A remark on this clonotype: This may stem from a read error, because a much larger clone lies one nucleotide away. This chain connects TRBV6-1 to TRBJ2-1; D remains ambiguous. Germline V lookup: CDR1 MNHNS, CDR2 SASEGT. The CDR3 runs to 12 residues. CDR3 in DNA: TGTGTCAGCGTTCCATCCTACAATGAGCAGTTCTTC. Protein sequence: CVSVPSYNEQFF.

The chain recombines TRBV11-3 with TRBJ2-1, with D tentatively TRBD1 or TRBD2 (5 bases each). Germline CDR1 is SGHNT and CDR2 is YENEEA. Trimming cost V 8 bases and J 10 bases, with 21 bases left between them. The CDR3 has 14 amino acids. DNA of the CDR3: TGTGCCAGCGGCCAAGGGACCAATTTCGACGAGCAGTTCTTC. As protein: CASGQGTNFDEQFF.

This clonotype was seen more than once but under ten times. This CDR3 fails to terminate in the conserved phenylalanine or tryptophan, so it likely reflects a read error. The chain is built from TRBV11-2 and TRBJ2-7, with TRBD1 matching 7 bases. Germline V CDR1 and CDR2: SGHAT, FQNNGV. The length of the CDR3 is 15 residues. The DNA for the CDR3 is TGTGCCAACAGCTTACGATGGACAGGTGAAAACGAGCAGTACTTA. This encodes CANSLRWTGENEQYL.

In its sample, this clonotype was seen once. The gene calls are TRBV11-2 and TRBJ2-1; D uncertain. This CDR3 is 15 amino acids long. Germline V CDR1 and CDR2: SGHAT, FQNNGV. The ends were cut back, 3 bases at V and 8 bases at J, with 17 bases in the middle. As DNA, the CDR3 is TGTGCCAGCAGCTTTGAGGAAGGTCGACTCGATGAGCAGTTCTTC. Protein product: CASSFEEGRLDEQFF.

To note about this clonotype: A much larger clone differs from this one at a single base, so this may be a read error. The rearrangement joins TRBV29-1 to TRBJ2-1; D might be TRBD1 (6 bases). The CDR3 is 12 residues long. CDR1 is SQVTM and CDR2 is ANQGSEA in the germline V gene. CDR3 bases: TGCAGCGTGACAGGTGGCTACAATGACCAGTTCTTC. Translating gives CSVTGGYNDQFF.

Notes on this clonotype: Because the CDR3 is missing its conserved closing phenylalanine or tryptophan, this is likely a read error. The chain links TRBV4-2 to TRBJ2-7; possible D gene TRBD2, 5 bases. The CDR3 sequence is 16 residues long. Germline CDR1 LGHNA, CDR2 YNFKEQ. V was trimmed by 1 base and J by 3 bases, leaving 16 bases between them. CDR3 sequence reads: CASSQGTDSEGYEQYI. CDR3 nucleotides: TGTGCCAGCAGCCAAGGAACGGACTCAGAAGGCTACGAGCAGTACATC.

Points on this clonotype: Germline is not matched at one junction end, which may reflect a read error. V gene TRBV5-4 combines with J gene TRBJ2-3; tentatively, D is TRBD1 (5 bases). CDR3 length: 15 amino acids. Germline V CDR1 and CDR2: SGHNT, YYREEE (reference sequence). CDR3 DNA sequence: TGTGCCAGCAACTTGGGTGGTCTTAGCACAGGTACACAGTATTTT. It yields the protein CASNLGGLSTGTQYF.

As to this clonotype: Sequence at one end of the junction differs from germline and may be a read error. V gene TRBV29-1 combines with J gene TRBJ1-1; D is perhaps TRBD1 (6 bases). This CDR3 has 16 amino acids. Germline CDR1 is SQVTM and CDR2 is ANQGSEA. CDR3 amino acids: CSVEYGGLPLKTEAFF. CDR3 sequence (DNA): TGCAGCGTTGAATATGGGGGCCTACCTTTGAAGACTGAAGCCTTCTTT. The entire variable domain, with the rest obtained from reference TRBV29-1 and TRBJ1-1, is as follows: SAVISQKPSRDICQRGTSLTIQCQVDSQVTMMFWYRQQPGQSLTLIATANQGSEATYESGFVIDKFPISRPNLTFSTLTVSNMSPEDSSIYLCSVEYGGLPLKTEAFFGQGTRLTVV.

V and J are TRBV29-1 and TRBJ2-5; either TRBD1 or TRBD2 may fit D (5 bases each). Germline V lookup: CDR1 SQVTM, CDR2 ANQGSEA. This CDR3 has 15 amino acids. Deletions cut 1 base from V and 4 bases from J, with 16 bases between. CDR3 sequence: CSVEAGKGLAETQYF. The DNA for the CDR3 is TGCAGCGTTGAAGCGGGCAAGGGGCTAGCAGAGACCCAGTACTTC. The full variable domain, completed using reference TRBV29-1 and TRBJ2-5, is SAVISQKPSRDICQRGTSLTIQCQVDSQVTMMFWYRQQPGQSLTLIATANQGSEATYESGFVIDKFPISRPNLTFSTLTVSNMSPEDSSIYLCSVEAGKGLAETQYFGPGTRLLVL.

As for this clonotype: The junction shows a germline mismatch at one end, possibly a read error. The chain carries TRBV11-2 and TRBJ2-7; D might be TRBD1 or TRBD2, each matching 6 bases. Germline CDR1 and CDR2: SGHAT and FQNNGV. The CDR3 runs 12 residues. CDR3 nucleotides: TGTGCCAGCAGTCCCGGGGGCTACGAGATGTGCTTC. Its protein product is CASSPGGYEMCF.